This T cell receptor (beta chain) was profiled in a study of blood T cell repertoires in COVID-19. Under the authors' procedure: Reference gene primer amplification gave nucleated cell count estimates. Produced via immunoSEQ multiplex PCR; TCRdb's table is partial and in-frame only. Clone size and the V and J calls come from that table; the DNA yielded D and trimming. The profile shows around 270,000 clones, less than 90% of them singletons. Of note for this clone: Other DNA sequences within the sample encode an identical CDR3.

The CDR3 contains 15 residues. V was clipped by 1 base and J by 2 bases; unmatched bases: 1. Germline-derived CDR1 and CDR2 are KGHSH and LQKENI. This TCR was recovered from a woman aged 40 to 50 who had recovered from COVID-19. Sequencing was carried out using peripheral blood. The genes are TRBV18 and TRBJ1-4, with 7 bases lining up with TRBD1. CDR3 bases: TGTGCCAGCTCACCACGGGACAGTACTAATGAAAAACTGTTTTTT. Its translation is CASSPRDSTNEKLFF. Based on the CDR3 plus reference TRBV18 and TRBJ1-4, the full variable domain is NAGVMQNPRHLVRRRGQEARLRCSPMKGHSHVYWYRQLPEEGLKFMVYLQKENIIDESGMPKERFSAEFPKEGPSILRIQQVVRGDSAAYFCASSPRDSTNEKLFFGSGTQLSVL.